In its sample, the clone carrying this TCR beta chain was seen once. Its matching antigen is unknown. The sort gate was single viable CD3+CD4+CD8-CD45RO+ cells for memory CD4+ T cells. The repertoire was sequenced with immunoSEQ multiplex PCR; TCRdb's copy has only in-frame clones and lacks some. The table shows approximately 61,000 clones, with around 82% occurring only once. The V end was cut by 4 bases, the J end by 1 base, with 8 bases between. This CDR3 region has 14 residues. The germline V gene encodes CDR1 SGHKS and CDR2 YYEKEE (reference sequence). This entry is derived from a study of memory CD4+ T cells and cytomegalovirus serostatus. Study context: Donors were healthy Belgian adults, some 10 CMV seropositive and about 24 seronegative.

General study points: The CMV-associated TCR signature appears largely within the CD4+ memory repertoire. Each of approximately 61 CMV-associated TCRbeta sequences occurred in one to five individuals.

The sequencing input was memory CD4+ T cells from blood. The chain combines TRBV5-5 with TRBJ1-4; tentative D call: TRBD1 (5 bases). The TCR was taken from an adult in good health and CMV-seronegative. Some clones in this sample may be carry-over from other donors' samples. This CDR3 reads CASSRDGTNEKLFF. The CDR3 DNA is TGTGCCAGCAGCCGGGACGGAACTAATGAAAAACTGTTTTTT.